The clone carrying this T cell receptor beta chain was seen just once. The data belong to a study of blood T cell repertoires in COVID-19. Study summary: The study drew acute and convalescent COVID-19 samples from the United States, Italy and Spain. T cells, B-cell-depleted T cells, or PBMCs provided the cDNA or gDNA that served as material.

The CDR3 spans 18 residues. V lost 8 bases, J lost 2 bases, and 19 bases stayed unmatched. Germline assignment: CDR1 WNHNN and CDR2 SYGVQD (reference sequence). Authors' analysis steps: Amplification of reference gene primers provided the estimated nucleated cell counts. Assay used: immunoSEQ multiplex PCR; TCRdb lists only in-frame clones, some missing. V and J calls and clone size are as listed in that table; D and trimming were resolved from the DNA. The sample lists roughly 50,000 clones, just under 80% occurring once. The receptor comes from a human donor with active or convalescent COVID-19. The donor label of this sample is uncertain. The chain couples TRBV10-1 to TRBJ1-2, with TRBD1 matching over 8 bases. The sample comprised peripheral blood. CDR3 DNA sequence: TGCGCCAGCTTACTTACTTTTGTGGACAGGGTAAGGAACTATGGCTACACCTTC. Its translation: CASLLTFVDRVRNYGYTF.